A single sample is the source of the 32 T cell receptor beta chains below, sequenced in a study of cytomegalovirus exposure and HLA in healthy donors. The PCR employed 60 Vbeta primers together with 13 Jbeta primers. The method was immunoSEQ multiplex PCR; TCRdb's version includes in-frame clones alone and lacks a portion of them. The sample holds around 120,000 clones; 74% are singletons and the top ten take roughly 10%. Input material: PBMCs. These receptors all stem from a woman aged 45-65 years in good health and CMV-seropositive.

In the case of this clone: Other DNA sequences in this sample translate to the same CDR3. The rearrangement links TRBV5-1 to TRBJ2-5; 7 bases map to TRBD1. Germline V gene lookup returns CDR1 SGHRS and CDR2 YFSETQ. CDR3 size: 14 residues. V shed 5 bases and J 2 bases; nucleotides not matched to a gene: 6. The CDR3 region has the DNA TGCGCCAGCAGTCTTGGGACAGCGCAAGAGACCCAGTACTTC. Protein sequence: CASSLGTAQETQYF.

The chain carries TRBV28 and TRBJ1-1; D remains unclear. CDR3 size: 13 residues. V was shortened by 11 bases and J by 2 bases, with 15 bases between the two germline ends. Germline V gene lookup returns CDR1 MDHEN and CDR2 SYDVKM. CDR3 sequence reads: CASSSRGNTEAFF. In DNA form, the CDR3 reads TGTGCCTCTTCAAGCCGGGGTAACACTGAAGCTTTCTTT. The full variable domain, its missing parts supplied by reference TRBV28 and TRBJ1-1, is DVKVTQSSRYLVKRTGEKVFLECVQDMDHENMFWYRQDPGLGLRLIYFSYDVKMKEKGDIPEGYSVSREKKERFSLILESASTNQTSMYLCASSSRGNTEAFFGQGTRLTVV.

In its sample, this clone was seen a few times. The CDR3 region has the DNA TGTGCCTGGAGTGTACTTAGACTAGCGGGAGAGACCCAGTACTTC. Amino acid sequence: CAWSVLRLAGETQYF. The rearrangement uses TRBV30 and TRBJ2-5; 10 bases line up with TRBD2. The length of the CDR3 is 15 residues. Germline CDR1 reads GTSNPN; CDR2 reads SVGIG (reference sequence). The V and J ends lost 0 bases and 4 bases, in that order; junction bases with no gene match: 5.

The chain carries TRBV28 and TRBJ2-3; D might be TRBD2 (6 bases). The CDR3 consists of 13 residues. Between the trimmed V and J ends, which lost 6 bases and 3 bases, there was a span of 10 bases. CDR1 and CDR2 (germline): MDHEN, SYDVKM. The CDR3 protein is CASRRDTTDTQYF. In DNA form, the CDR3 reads TGTGCCAGCAGGCGGGATACGACAGATACGCAGTATTTT.

CDR3 in DNA: TGTGCCAAATCAGGGTCGTCCTACAATGAGCAGTTCTTC. It encodes CAKSGSSYNEQFF. This chain connects TRBV7-9 to TRBJ2-1, with D tentatively TRBD1 (5 bases). Trimming removed 10 bases at V and 1 base at J, with 11 bases between. CDR1 and CDR2 (germline): SEHNR, FQNEAQ (reference sequence). CDR3 length: 13 residues.

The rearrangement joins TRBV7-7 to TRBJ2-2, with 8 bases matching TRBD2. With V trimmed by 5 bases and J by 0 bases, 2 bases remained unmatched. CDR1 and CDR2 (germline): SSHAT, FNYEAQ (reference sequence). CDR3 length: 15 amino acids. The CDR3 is CASSQTSANTGELFF. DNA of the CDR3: TGTGCCAGCAGCCAGACTAGCGCGAACACCGGGGAGCTGTTTTTT.

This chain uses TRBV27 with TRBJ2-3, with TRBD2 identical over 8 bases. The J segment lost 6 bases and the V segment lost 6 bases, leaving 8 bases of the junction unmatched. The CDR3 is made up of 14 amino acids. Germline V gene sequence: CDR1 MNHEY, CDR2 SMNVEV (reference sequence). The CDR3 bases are TGTGCCAGCAGCACACCGGGACTAGTCGATACGCAGTATTTT. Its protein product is CASSTPGLVDTQYF.

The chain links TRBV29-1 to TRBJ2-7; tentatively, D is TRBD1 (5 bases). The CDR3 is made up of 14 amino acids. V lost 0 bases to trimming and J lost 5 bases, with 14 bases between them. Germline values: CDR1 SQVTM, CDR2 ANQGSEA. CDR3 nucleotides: TGCAGCGTTGAAGATGGAGCAGGGTTAGACGAGCAGTACTTC. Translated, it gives CSVEDGAGLDEQYF.

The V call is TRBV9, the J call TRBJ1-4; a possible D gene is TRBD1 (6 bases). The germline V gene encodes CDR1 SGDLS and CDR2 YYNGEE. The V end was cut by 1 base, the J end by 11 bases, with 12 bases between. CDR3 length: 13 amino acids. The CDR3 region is CASSVLPGEKLFF. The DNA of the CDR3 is TGTGCCAGCAGCGTACTCCCAGGGGAGAAACTGTTTTTT.

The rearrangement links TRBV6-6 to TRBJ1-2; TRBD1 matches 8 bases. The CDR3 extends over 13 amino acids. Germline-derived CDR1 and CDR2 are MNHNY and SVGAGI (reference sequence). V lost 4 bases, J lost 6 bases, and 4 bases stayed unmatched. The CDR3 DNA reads TGTGCCAGCAGTTCTTTGACAGGGGATGGCTACACCTTC. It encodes CASSSLTGDGYTF.

CDR3 region: CASSQDRGSTEAFF. CDR3 nucleotide sequence: TGTGCCAGCTCACAGGACAGGGGTTCCACTGAAGCTTTCTTT. This rearrangement joins TRBV18 to TRBJ1-1; 9 bases agree with TRBD1. J was trimmed by 4 bases and V by 4 bases; bases with no gene match: 4. The CDR3 runs to 14 residues. Germline V gives CDR1 KGHSH, CDR2 LQKENI. Full variable domain (rest looked up from reference TRBV18 and TRBJ1-1): NAGVMQNPRHLVRRRGQEARLRCSPMKGHSHVYWYRQLPEEGLKFMVYLQKENIIDESGMPKERFSAEFPKEGPSILRIQQVVRGDSAAYFCASSQDRGSTEAFFGQGTRLTVV.

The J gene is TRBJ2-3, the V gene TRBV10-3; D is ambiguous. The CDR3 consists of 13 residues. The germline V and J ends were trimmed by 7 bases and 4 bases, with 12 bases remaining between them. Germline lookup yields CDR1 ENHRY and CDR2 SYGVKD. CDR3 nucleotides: TGTGCCATCACATCTCTAGTTTCAGATACGCAGTATTTT. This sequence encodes CAITSLVSDTQYF.

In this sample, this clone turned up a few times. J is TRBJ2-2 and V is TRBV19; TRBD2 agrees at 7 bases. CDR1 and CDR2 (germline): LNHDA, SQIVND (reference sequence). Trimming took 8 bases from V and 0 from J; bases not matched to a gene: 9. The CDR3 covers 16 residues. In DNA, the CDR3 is TGTGCCAGTTTCGTGGGGGGGACCACGAACACCGGGGAGCTGTTTTTT. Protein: CASFVGGTTNTGELFF.

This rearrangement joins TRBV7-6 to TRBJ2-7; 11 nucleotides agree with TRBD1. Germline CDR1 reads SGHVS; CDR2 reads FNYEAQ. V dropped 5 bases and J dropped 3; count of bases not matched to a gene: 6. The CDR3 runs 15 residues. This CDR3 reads CASSPGTGGFYEQYF. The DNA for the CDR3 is TGTGCCAGCAGCCCCGGGACAGGGGGTTTCTACGAGCAGTACTTC.

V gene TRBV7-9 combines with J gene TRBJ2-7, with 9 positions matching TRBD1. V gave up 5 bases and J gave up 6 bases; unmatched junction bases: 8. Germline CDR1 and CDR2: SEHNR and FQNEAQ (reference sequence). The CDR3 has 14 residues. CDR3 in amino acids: CASSIGQGRREQYF. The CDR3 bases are TGTGCCAGCAGCATCGGACAGGGGAGACGCGAGCAGTACTTC.

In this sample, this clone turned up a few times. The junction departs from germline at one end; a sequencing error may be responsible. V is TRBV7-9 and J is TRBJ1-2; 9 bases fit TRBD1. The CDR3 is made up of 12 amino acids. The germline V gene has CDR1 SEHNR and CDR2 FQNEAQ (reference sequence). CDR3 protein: CSSQTGGRGYTF. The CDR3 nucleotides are TGTTCCAGCCAAACAGGGGGCAGGGGCTACACCTTC. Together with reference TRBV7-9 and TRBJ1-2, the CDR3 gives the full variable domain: DTGVSQNPRHKITKRGQNVTFRCDPISEHNRLYWYRQTLGQGPEFLTYFQNEAQLEKSRLLSDRFSAERPKGSFSTLEIQRTEQGDSAMYLCSSQTGGRGYTFGSGTRLTVV.

The CDR3 coding sequence is TGTGCCAGCAGTGAATCGGGACAGGCGTATGGCTACACCTTC. As protein: CASSESGQAYGYTF. This chain connects TRBV25-1 to TRBJ1-2; 8 bases agree with TRBD1. The length of the CDR3 is 14 residues. The germline V gene has CDR1 MGHDK and CDR2 SYGVNS. V shed 1 base and J 5 bases; nucleotides not matched to a gene: 3.

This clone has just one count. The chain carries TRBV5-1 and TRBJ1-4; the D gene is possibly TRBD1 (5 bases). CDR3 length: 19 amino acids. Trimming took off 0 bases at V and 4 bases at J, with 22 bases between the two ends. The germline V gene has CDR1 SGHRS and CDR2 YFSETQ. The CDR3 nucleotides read TGCGCCAGCAGCTTGGCCTCTGCAGGAACGTACGGGGGTAATGAAAAACTGTTTTTT. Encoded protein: CASSLASAGTYGGNEKLFF.

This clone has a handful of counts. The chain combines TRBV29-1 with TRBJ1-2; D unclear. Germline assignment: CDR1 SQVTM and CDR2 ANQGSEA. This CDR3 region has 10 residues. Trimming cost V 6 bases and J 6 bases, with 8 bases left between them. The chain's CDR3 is CSVTRDGYTF. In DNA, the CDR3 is TGCAGCGTGACTAGGGATGGCTACACCTTC.

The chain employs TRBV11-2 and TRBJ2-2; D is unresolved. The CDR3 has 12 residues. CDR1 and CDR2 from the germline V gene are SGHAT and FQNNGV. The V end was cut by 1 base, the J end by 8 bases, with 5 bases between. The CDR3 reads CASSLGVGELFF. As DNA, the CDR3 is TGTGCCAGCAGCTTAGGTGTAGGGGAGCTGTTTTTT.

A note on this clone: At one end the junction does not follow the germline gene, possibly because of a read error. The CDR3 sequence is CARRWTVETQYF. CDR3 bases: TGTGCCCGCAGATGGACAGTAGAGACCCAGTACTTC. The chain recombines TRBV2 with TRBJ2-5, with TRBD1 as a possible D gene (6 bases). Germline CDR1 and CDR2: SNHLY and FYNNEI. This CDR3 contains 12 residues.

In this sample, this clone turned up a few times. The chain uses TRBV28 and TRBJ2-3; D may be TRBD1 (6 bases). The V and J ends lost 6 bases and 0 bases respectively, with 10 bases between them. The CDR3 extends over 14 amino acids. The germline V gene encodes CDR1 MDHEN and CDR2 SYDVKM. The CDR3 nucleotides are TGTGCCAGCAGCGAACAGGGAAGCACAGATACGCAGTATTTT. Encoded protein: CASSEQGSTDTQYF.

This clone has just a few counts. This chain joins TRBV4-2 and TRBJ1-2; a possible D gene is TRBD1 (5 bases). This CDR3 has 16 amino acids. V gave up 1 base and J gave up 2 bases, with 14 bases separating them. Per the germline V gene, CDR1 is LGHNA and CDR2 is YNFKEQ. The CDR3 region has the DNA TGTGCCAGCAGCCAAGGAGCACAGGTCGGAAACTATGGCTACACCTTC. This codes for CASSQGAQVGNYGYTF.

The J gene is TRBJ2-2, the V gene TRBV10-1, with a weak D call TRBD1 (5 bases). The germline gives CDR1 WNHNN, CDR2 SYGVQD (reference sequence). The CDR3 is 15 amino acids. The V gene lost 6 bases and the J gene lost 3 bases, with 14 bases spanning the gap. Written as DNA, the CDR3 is TGCGCCAGCAGCGAGACAGTGGTGGACACCGGGGAGCTGTTTTTT. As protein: CASSETVVDTGELFF.

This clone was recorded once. The CDR3 DNA sequence: TGTGCCAGCAGCTGGACAGGATTTAATCACTACGAGCAGTACTTC. Its translation is CASSWTGFNHYEQYF. This chain connects TRBV7-2 to TRBJ2-7, with TRBD1 matching 7 bases. Germline CDR1 is SGHTA and CDR2 is FQGNSA. The junction had 9 bases not matched to a gene; V was cut back by 4 bases and J by 3 bases. The CDR3 is 15 residues long.

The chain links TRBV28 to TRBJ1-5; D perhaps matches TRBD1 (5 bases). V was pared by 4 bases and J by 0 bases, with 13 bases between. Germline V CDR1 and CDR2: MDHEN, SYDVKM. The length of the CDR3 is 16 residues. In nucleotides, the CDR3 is TGTGCCAGCAGTTACGGGGGGGACTTTAGCAATCAGCCCCAGCATTTT. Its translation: CASSYGGDFSNQPQHF.

In DNA form, the CDR3 reads TGTGCCAGCAGCCTAGGACTGGGGCCTGAAGAGACCCAGTACTTC. It codes for CASSLGLGPEETQYF. This sequence joins TRBV11-1 and TRBJ2-5; D may match TRBD1 or TRBD2 (5 bases each). This CDR3 has 15 amino acids. The germline V gene encodes CDR1 SGHAT and CDR2 FQDESV (reference sequence). Between the trimmed V and J ends, which lost 5 bases and 3 bases, there was a span of 16 bases.

The CDR3 DNA sequence: TGTGCCAGCAGCTTATCTAGCGGGAGGTCCTACGAGCAGTACTTC. Protein sequence: CASSLSSGRSYEQYF. The V gene is TRBV7-8, the J gene TRBJ2-7, with 11 bases that match TRBD2. CDR1 and CDR2 from the germline V gene are SGHVS and FQNEAQ. The length of the CDR3 is 15 residues. Unmatched junction bases numbered 1, after V lost 2 bases and J lost 1 base.

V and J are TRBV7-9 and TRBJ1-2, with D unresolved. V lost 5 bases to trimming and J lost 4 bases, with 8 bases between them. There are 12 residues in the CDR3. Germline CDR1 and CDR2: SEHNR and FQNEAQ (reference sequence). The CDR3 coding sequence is TGTGCCAGCAGCACAGAAGCCTATGGCTACACCTTC. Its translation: CASSTEAYGYTF.

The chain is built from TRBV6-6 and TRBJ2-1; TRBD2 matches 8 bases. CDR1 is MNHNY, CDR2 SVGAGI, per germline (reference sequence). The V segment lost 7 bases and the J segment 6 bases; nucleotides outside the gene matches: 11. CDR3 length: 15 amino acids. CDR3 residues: CASTSSGSETNEQFF. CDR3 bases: TGTGCCAGCACCTCAAGCGGGAGCGAAACCAATGAGCAGTTCTTC.

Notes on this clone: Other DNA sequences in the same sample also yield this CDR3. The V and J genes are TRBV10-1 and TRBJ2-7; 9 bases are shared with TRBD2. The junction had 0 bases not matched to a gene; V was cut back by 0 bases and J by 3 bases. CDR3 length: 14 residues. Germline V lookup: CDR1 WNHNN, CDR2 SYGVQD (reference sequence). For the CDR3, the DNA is TGCGCCAGCAGTGAGTCTAGCGGGGGCTACGAGCAGTACTTC. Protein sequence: CASSESSGGYEQYF.

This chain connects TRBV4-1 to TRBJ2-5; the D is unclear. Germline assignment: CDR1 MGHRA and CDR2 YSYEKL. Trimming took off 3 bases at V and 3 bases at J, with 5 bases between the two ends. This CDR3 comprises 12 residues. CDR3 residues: CASSHSEETQYF. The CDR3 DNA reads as TGCGCCAGCAGCCACTCTGAAGAGACCCAGTACTTC.